These 10 T cell receptor beta chains came from one sample sequenced in a study of T-cell memory formation after mild COVID-19. TCRdb reprocessed the 5' RACE reads with MiXCR, giving one entry per CDR3 protein. The sample includes about 410,000 distinct CDR3 sequences, about 22% of them seen just once. The material sequenced was PBMCs or a T cell subset sorted from them (not recorded which). These receptors were taken from an adult woman who had mild COVID-19 (a few samples of this study predate the infection). Cell type and time point are not known.

This clonotype has just a few counts. This chain joins TRBV9 and TRBJ2-5, with a weak D call TRBD2 (6 bases). V was pared by 0 bases and J by 2 bases, with 11 bases between. The germline V gene encodes CDR1 SGDLS and CDR2 YYNGEE. CDR3 length equals 15 residues. The CDR3 nucleotides read TGTGCCAGCAGCGTAGCGGGAGAACGGCAAGAGACCCAGTACTTC. It translates to CASSVAGERQETQYF.

This clonotype was observed a few times. The chain joins TRBV11-2 to TRBJ2-7, with no clear D. CDR1 and CDR2 from the germline V gene are SGHAT and FQNNGV. The CDR3 contains 10 residues. Trimming shortened V by 5 bases and J by 3 bases, and 2 bases separated the two germline ends. The CDR3 protein is CASSNYEQYF. CDR3 bases: TGTGCCAGCAGCAACTACGAGCAGTACTTC.

The rearrangement joins TRBV12-3 or TRBV12-4 to TRBJ1-1; unclear D gene. V shed 6 bases and J shed 5 bases, with 10 bases lying between them. The CDR3 covers 12 residues. The CDR3 region has the DNA TGTGCCAGCAGACAGTTTGTGACTGAAGCTTTCTTT. It encodes CASRQFVTEAFF.

The rearrangement links TRBV5-1 to TRBJ1-4; D not resolved. The CDR3 is 15 amino acids. V was shortened by 4 bases and J by 0 bases, with 10 bases between the two germline ends. Germline loops: CDR1 SGHRS, CDR2 YFSETQ. CDR3 amino acids: CASSARGATNEKLFF. DNA of the CDR3: TGCGCCAGCAGCGCGCGCGGGGCAACTAATGAAAAACTGTTTTTT.

This chain links TRBV4-1 with TRBJ1-2, with a weak D call TRBD1 (5 bases). Germline CDR1 reads MGHRA; CDR2 reads YSYEKL. The CDR3 totals 15 residues. Trimming cost V 1 base and J 3 bases, with 12 bases left between them. This CDR3 is CASSQGKEGYYGYTF. The CDR3 DNA reads as TGCGCCAGCAGCCAAGGGAAGGAGGGGTACTATGGCTACACCTTC.

The chain carries TRBV20-1 and TRBJ2-6; D is perhaps TRBD2 (5 bases). The CDR3 is made up of 16 amino acids. Trimming removed 6 bases at V and 0 bases at J, with 15 bases between. CDR1 and CDR2 from the germline V gene are DFQATT and SNEGSKA (reference sequence). The CDR3 DNA sequence: TGCAGTGCCGATGTTGGCGGGTTCTCTGGGGCCAACGTCCTGACTTTC. Protein sequence: CSADVGGFSGANVLTF.

This clonotype was seen a few times. The J gene is TRBJ1-3, the V gene TRBV20-1, with D unclear. The CDR3 has 15 amino acids. Trimming took 3 bases from V and 4 from J, leaving 16 bases between them. Germline CDR1 is DFQATT and CDR2 is SNEGSKA (reference sequence). The CDR3 DNA reads TGCAGTGCTAGGGCACTGTCGAAACGAGGAAACACCATATATTTT. Protein product: CSARALSKRGNTIYF.

This clonotype was counted between two and nine times. This rearrangement joins TRBV7-9 to TRBJ2-7; either TRBD1 or TRBD2 may fit D (7 bases each). The CDR3 contains 14 residues. Germline-derived CDR1 and CDR2 are SEHNR and FQNEAQ (reference sequence). The ends were cut back, 2 bases at V and 3 bases at J, with 11 bases in the middle. The CDR3, as DNA: TGTGCCAGCAGCTTACCAGGGGGGGACTACGAGCAGTACTTC. Protein product: CASSLPGGDYEQYF.

This clonotype was counted a few times. The chain uses TRBV9 and TRBJ1-2; D ambiguous. Germline loops: CDR1 SGDLS, CDR2 YYNGEE. The CDR3 runs to 12 residues. V lost 0 bases, J lost 6 bases, and 6 bases lay in between. The CDR3 coding sequence is TGTGCCAGCAGCGTAGTAGGGAATGGCTACACCTTC. Translating gives CASSVVGNGYTF.

The chain uses TRBV25-1 and TRBJ2-2, with 7 bases matching TRBD1. This CDR3 is built from 16 residues. Germline values: CDR1 MGHDK, CDR2 SYGVNS. V was pared by 6 bases and J by 5 bases, with 12 bases of the junction left unmatched. In nucleotides, the CDR3 is TGTGCCAGCAGCGATCCTCACAGGGGCGAGACCGGGGAGCTGTTTTTT. It encodes CASSDPHRGETGELFF.